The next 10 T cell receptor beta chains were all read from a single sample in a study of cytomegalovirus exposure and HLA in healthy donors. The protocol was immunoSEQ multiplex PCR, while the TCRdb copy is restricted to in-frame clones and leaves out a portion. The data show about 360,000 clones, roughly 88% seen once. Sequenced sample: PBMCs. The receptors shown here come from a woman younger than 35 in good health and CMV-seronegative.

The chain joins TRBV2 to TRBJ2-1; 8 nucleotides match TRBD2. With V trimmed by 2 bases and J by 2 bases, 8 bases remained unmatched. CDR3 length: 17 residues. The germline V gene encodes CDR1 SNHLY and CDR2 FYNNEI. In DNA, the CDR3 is TGTGCCAGCAGTGAACTCCTGGGTAGCGGGGCCTACAATGAGCAGTTCTTC. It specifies CASSELLGSGAYNEQFF.

In nucleotides, the CDR3 is TGTGCCCCCAGGGGGACGGGGGCCAACTCCTATAATTCACCCCTCCACTTT. Encoded protein: CAPRGTGANSYNSPLHF. The rearrangement uses TRBV5-3 and TRBJ1-6; 7 nucleotides align to TRBD1. TRBV5-3 is classed as an ORF, of uncertain function. Trimming at V came to 10 bases and at J to 0 bases, leaving 13 bases not matched to a gene. This CDR3 region has 17 residues.

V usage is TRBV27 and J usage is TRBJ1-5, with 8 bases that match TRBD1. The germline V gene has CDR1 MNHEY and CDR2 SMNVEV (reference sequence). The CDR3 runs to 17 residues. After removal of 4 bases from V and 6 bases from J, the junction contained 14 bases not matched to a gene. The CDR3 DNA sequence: TGTGCCAGCAGTTCATATGGGACAGGCCGACTTACTCAGCCCCAGCATTTT. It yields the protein CASSSYGTGRLTQPQHF.

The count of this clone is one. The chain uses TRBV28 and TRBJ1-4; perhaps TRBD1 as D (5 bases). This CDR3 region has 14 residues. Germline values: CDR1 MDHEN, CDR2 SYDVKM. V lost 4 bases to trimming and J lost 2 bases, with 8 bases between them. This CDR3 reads CASSSGRTNEKLFF. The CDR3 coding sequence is TGTGCCAGCAGTTCAGGGAGGACTAATGAAAAACTGTTTTTT.

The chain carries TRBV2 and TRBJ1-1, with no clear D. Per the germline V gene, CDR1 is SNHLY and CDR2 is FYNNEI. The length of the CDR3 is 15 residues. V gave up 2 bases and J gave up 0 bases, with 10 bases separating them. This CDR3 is CASSESSTVNTEAFF. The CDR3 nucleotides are TGTGCCAGCAGTGAAAGCTCCACAGTGAACACTGAAGCTTTCTTT.

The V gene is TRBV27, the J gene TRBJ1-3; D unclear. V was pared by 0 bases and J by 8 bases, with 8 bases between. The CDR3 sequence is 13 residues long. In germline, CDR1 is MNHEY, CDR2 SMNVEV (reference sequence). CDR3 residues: CASSLSRRDTIYF. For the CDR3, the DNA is TGTGCCAGCAGTTTATCCAGGAGGGACACCATATATTTT.

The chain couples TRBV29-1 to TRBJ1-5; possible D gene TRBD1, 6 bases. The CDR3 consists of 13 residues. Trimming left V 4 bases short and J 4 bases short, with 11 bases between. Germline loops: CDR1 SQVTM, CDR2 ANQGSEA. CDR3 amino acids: CSVGQAPNQPQHF. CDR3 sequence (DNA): TGCAGCGTTGGACAGGCCCCAAATCAGCCCCAGCATTTT.

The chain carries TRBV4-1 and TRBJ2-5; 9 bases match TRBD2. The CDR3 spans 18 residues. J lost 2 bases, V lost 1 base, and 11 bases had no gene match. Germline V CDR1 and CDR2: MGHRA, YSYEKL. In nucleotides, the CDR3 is TGCGCCAGCAGCCAAGCTGCCGTGACTAGCGGTATGCAAGAGACCCAGTACTTC. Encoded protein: CASSQAAVTSGMQETQYF.

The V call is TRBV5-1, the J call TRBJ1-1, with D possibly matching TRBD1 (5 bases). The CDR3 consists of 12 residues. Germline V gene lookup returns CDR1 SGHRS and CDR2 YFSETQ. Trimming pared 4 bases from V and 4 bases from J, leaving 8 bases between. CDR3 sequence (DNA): TGCGCCAGCAGCGCGGACACCACTGAAGCTTTCTTT. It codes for CASSADTTEAFF.

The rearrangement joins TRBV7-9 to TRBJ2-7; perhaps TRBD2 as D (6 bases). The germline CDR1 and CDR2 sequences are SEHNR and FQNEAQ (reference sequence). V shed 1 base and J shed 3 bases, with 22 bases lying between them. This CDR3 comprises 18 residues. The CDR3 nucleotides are TGTGCCAGCAGCTTAGAGAGTGTCTTCGCGGAGGGAGGCTACGAGCAGTACTTC. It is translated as CASSLESVFAEGGYEQYF.